This is a list of T cell receptor beta chains from one sample in a study of T cell changes during pregnancy in multiple sclerosis. The repertoire was sequenced with immunoSEQ multiplex PCR; TCRdb's copy has only in-frame clones and lacks some. This table has around 40,000 clones, roughly 90% appearing once. The material sequenced was CD4+ T cells from peripheral blood mononuclear cells, taken before pregnancy. The receptors stem from a female donor with multiple sclerosis, enrolled in a pregnancy study. The CDR3 runs from the conserved cysteine through the conserved F or W. D genes are given only for firm matches.

j_call: TRBJ1-3; v_call: TRBV30; d_call: -; cdr3_aa: CAWSWGLSSSGNTIYF
j_call: TRBJ2-7; v_call: TRBV2; d_call: -; cdr3_aa: CAITLTSTVEQYF
j_call: TRBJ2-3; v_call: TRBV5-4; d_call: -; cdr3_aa: CASSADGGDTQYF
j_call: TRBJ2-5; v_call: TRBV19; d_call: TRBD1; cdr3_aa: CASSILRGQGAETQYF
j_call: TRBJ1-4; v_call: TRBV29-1; d_call: -; cdr3_aa: CSVATASATNEKLFF
j_call: TRBJ1-5; v_call: TRBV6-5; d_call: TRBD1; cdr3_aa: CASSKDRRDQPQHF
j_call: TRBJ2-7; v_call: TRBV10-3; d_call: TRBD1; cdr3_aa: CAIRATGGGEQYF
j_call: TRBJ2-7; v_call: TRBV7-2; d_call: TRBD2; cdr3_aa: CASSPPWRGSYEQYF
j_call: TRBJ1-2; v_call: TRBV18; d_call: TRBD1; cdr3_aa: CASSPSTGVDYGYTF
j_call: TRBJ1-2; v_call: TRBV7-2; d_call: -; cdr3_aa: CASSSEWGEDYGYTF
j_call: TRBJ1-1; v_call: TRBV28; d_call: TRBD1; cdr3_aa: CASSQNRGRGAFF
j_call: TRBJ2-7; v_call: TRBV7-2; d_call: -; cdr3_aa: CASSLVEGGPQSSYEQYF
j_call: TRBJ2-7; v_call: TRBV30; d_call: TRBD1; cdr3_aa: CAWSVAQGAQYF
j_call: TRBJ2-7; v_call: TRBV2; d_call: TRBD2; cdr3_aa: CASTAGAGGFYEQYF
j_call: TRBJ2-5; v_call: TRBV2; d_call: -; cdr3_aa: CASNRGGGFQETQYF
j_call: TRBJ2-3; v_call: TRBV4-1; d_call: -; cdr3_aa: CASSQEQRTDTQYF
j_call: TRBJ1-6; v_call: TRBV7-9; d_call: -; cdr3_aa: CASSFGPWGDSPLHF
j_call: TRBJ2-1; v_call: TRBV15; d_call: TRBD2; cdr3_aa: CATSRDRTGGAYNEQFF
j_call: TRBJ1-4; v_call: TRBV7-2; d_call: -; cdr3_aa: CASSYAGTTNEKLFF
j_call: TRBJ1-4; v_call: TRBV19; d_call: TRBD1; cdr3_aa: CASSIGQVEKLFF
j_call: TRBJ1-2; v_call: TRBV6-5; d_call: -; cdr3_aa: CASSYSDSTGYTF
j_call: TRBJ2-1; v_call: TRBV11-2; d_call: TRBD1; cdr3_aa: CASSTYRDRQYNEQFF
j_call: TRBJ2-4; v_call: TRBV5-6; d_call: TRBD2; cdr3_aa: CASTLRGGGFQIAKNIQYF
j_call: TRBJ2-2; v_call: TRBV5-6; d_call: -; cdr3_aa: CASSLGGRQNTGELFF
j_call: TRBJ2-5; v_call: TRBV11-3; d_call: -; cdr3_aa: CASSVSARGTQYF
j_call: TRBJ1-2; v_call: TRBV6-1; d_call: -; cdr3_aa: CASSEDRGRSHNYGYTF
j_call: TRBJ2-2; v_call: TRBV7-7; d_call: -; cdr3_aa: CASSLDWLRGEAGELFF
j_call: TRBJ1-2; v_call: TRBV5-5; d_call: -; cdr3_aa: CASSSLPAGGYTF
j_call: TRBJ1-1; v_call: TRBV11-2; d_call: -; cdr3_aa: CASSFAGQNTEAFF
j_call: TRBJ2-7; v_call: TRBV16; d_call: -; cdr3_aa: CASSQGQAGFREQYF
j_call: TRBJ2-3; v_call: TRBV7-3; d_call: TRBD1; cdr3_aa: CASSEDRLNTQYF
j_call: TRBJ1-2; v_call: TRBV4-1; d_call: -; cdr3_aa: CASSGSGSLHGYTF
j_call: TRBJ1-3; v_call: TRBV19; d_call: -; cdr3_aa: CASLSAWEGSGNTIYF
j_call: TRBJ1-3; v_call: TRBV7-9; d_call: -; cdr3_aa: CASSFMAGISGNTIYF
j_call: TRBJ1-1; v_call: TRBV30; d_call: -; cdr3_aa: CAWSRGFLSNTEAFF
j_call: TRBJ2-2; v_call: TRBV29-1; d_call: -; cdr3_aa: CSARQTTTGELFF
j_call: TRBJ1-5; v_call: TRBV6-6; d_call: -; cdr3_aa: CASSSSAGNNQPQHF